This TCR beta chain was retrieved from a study of blood T cell repertoires in COVID-19. Across the study: Researchers got acute and convalescent COVID-19 samples from the United States, Italy and Spain. T cells, B-cell-depleted T cells, or PBMCs supplied cDNA or gDNA.

The CDR3 contains 17 residues. Germline-derived CDR1 and CDR2 are KGHSH and LQKENI. V lost 4 bases and J 5 bases, leaving 20 bases between the germline ends. Per the original data handling: Amplification of reference gene primers provided the estimated nucleated cell counts. Generated by immunoSEQ multiplex PCR, the TCRdb table keeps only in-frame clones and is missing some. V and J calls and clone size are given by that table; D and trimming were obtained from the DNA. The table has 230,000 or so clones, approximately 82% seen once. This receptor was identified in a man aged 35-49 years who had recovered from COVID-19. This chain uses TRBV18 with TRBJ1-4, with D possibly being TRBD1 (6 bases). Sequenced sample: peripheral blood. DNA of the CDR3: TGTGCCAGCTCACAGAGGGCTCCTGAGAGGGGGAATGAAAAACTGTTTTTT. Translation gives CASSQRAPERGNEKLFF.